This TCR beta chain comes out of a study of PD-1 blockade in classical Hodgkin lymphoma (dated by TCRdb to the early 2020s). Concerning the study at large: Nivolumab dosing was 3 mg/kg intravenously every 2 weeks, continuing until either disease progression or unacceptable toxicity. The study used TCR beta sequencing and CyTOF to define a peripheral blood immune signature of response to PD-1 blockade in classical Hodgkin lymphoma. What the work shows at the level of the full study, not this receptor alone: The study covered only a single clinical trial cohort, and the causes of the repertoire differences, possibly disease activity or prior therapy, were still not defined. Baseline TCR diversity was reported to be lower in newly diagnosed patients than in healthy donors and to be lower still in relapsed/refractory patients. Patients starting nivolumab less than 1 year after ASCT had lower diversity and were excluded from later analyses to avoid confounding by immune reconstitution. Trial patients with a complete response had baseline diversity similar to that of newly diagnosed patients, while partial responders and progressors had significantly lower diversity. By C4D1, a significant rise was seen in CD4+ TCR diversity but not in CD8+ TCR diversity (p=0.0027 vs p=0.16), and the rise was most apparent among complete responders (p=0.02).

Genomic DNA was isolated using the Qiagen DNeasy kit from unsorted PBMCs as well as from negatively selected CD4+ and CD8+ fractions. Amplification of TCR beta CDR3 regions was done by immunoSEQ multiplex PCR with primers that anneal to V and J segments. Amplification bias was minimized using a synthetic immune receptor repertoire, and residual bias was removed computationally after sequencing. As for the authors' bioinformatics: Repertoire diversity was quantified as the Shannon entropy index using custom Python scripts. The unsorted, CD4+ and CD8+ repertoires were each analyzed separately, with the exception of combined analyses, where CD4+ and CD8+ sequences were merged in silico. A clone counted as expanded when the clone's frequency after treatment rose at least 2-fold relative to C1D1, and clones undetected at baseline were given a pseudocount of 0.5. Clones with 0 or 1 copy at C1D1 were defined as singleton clones, while clones with 2 or more copies were defined as non-singleton clones. Clones expanded in unsorted samples were annotated as CD4+, CD8+ or unknown by matching protein sequences in sorted samples from the same patient. Diversity changes from C1D1 to C4D1 were tested in paired samples using Wilcoxon tests. TCRdb retrieved this table from immuneACCESS and kept in-frame rearrangements only. Not all clones are present; in checked studies, unresolved V genes account for under half, and no reason is known for the remainder. The V and J calls and clone size were taken over from that table, and D and trimming were inferred from the DNA. A total of about 41,000 clones appear in this sample, 55% to 70% of them only once. The ten top clones hold over 2% of the sample.

Points on this clone: The antigen this receptor binds is unknown. Base-call qualities are not available, and no considerably larger clone is one nucleotide away.

Interpreted using the paper, the time point label stands for: cycle 4 day 1 (C4D1), after five to seven weeks of nivolumab. Every trial patient had relapsed after autologous stem cell transplantation, and cohorts A, B and C differed in prior brentuximab vedotin exposure. A total of under 70 patients with relapsed/refractory classical Hodgkin lymphoma made up the trial cohort, and each patient's best overall response was complete response, partial response or progressive disease. In the multi-cohort phase II CheckMate 205 trial, trial patients received single-agent nivolumab. An independent review committee assessed best overall response by applying the 2007 International Working Group response criteria. Trial PBMCs were obtained immediately prior to nivolumab initiation (C1D1) and on therapy at cycle 2 day 1 and cycle 4 day 1. Peripheral blood was collected in 8 mL Vacutainer Cell Preparation Tubes, from which PBMCs were isolated by centrifugation and then cryopreserved.

The origin of this receptor is a human donor with classical Hodgkin lymphoma. The material sequenced was peripheral blood mononuclear cells (PBMCs), taken before the fourth cycle of nivolumab.

The DNA sequence is TGTGCCAGCAGTCCCCCGGGCGGGGGGGCTAGGGGTAATGAGCAGTTCTTC. Protein translation: CASSPPGGGARGNEQFF. The chain is assembled from TRBV28 and TRBJ2-1; TRBD2 fits 9 bases in the junction. V loses 5 bases at its end and J loses 7 bases; junction bases beyond the gene matches: 15. The CDR3 numbers 17 residues from cysteine through phenylalanine. Kept here is only the CDR3 DNA, which spans 51 bases and is read in frame from base 1. CDR1 and CDR2, per the germline V gene, are MDHEN and SYDVKM.